These T cell receptor beta chains were read from a single sample in a study of OX40 agonist ivuxolimab in advanced cancers. Only in-frame clones appear in the TCRdb table, and some are missing; sequencing was by immunoSEQ multiplex PCR. The table records under 85,000 clones, over 75% of them present only once. The specimen comprised CD4+ or CD8+ T cells sorted from blood, sampled in a trial of the OX40 agonist ivuxolimab. The receptors come from an adult with an advanced solid tumor such as melanoma, head and neck, liver or kidney cancer. CDR3s include the opening cysteine and the closing phenylalanine or tryptophan. A D gene is named only where the DNA matches it firmly. The size entry is marked missing in some rows and otherwise reads once, few, many or a size class.

d_call,j_call,v_call,clone_size,cdr3_aa,cdr3_nt
TRBD1,TRBJ1-5,TRBV7-8,.,CASSPGQENQPQHF,TGTGCCAGCAGCCCGGGACAGGAAAATCAGCCCCAGCATTTT
.,TRBJ2-7,TRBV6-1,once,CASSYMDEQYF,TGTGCCAGCAGTTACATGGACGAGCAGTACTTC
.,TRBJ2-5,TRBV21-1,.,CARDRGEVQETQYF,TGTGCCAGGGACAGGGGAGAGGTCCAAGAGACCCAGTACTTC
TRBD1,TRBJ2-7,TRBV10-3,.,CAISAGDRGYEQYF,TGTGCCATCAGTGCGGGGGACAGGGGCTACGAGCAGTACTTC
.,TRBJ1-2,TRBV28,.,CASRPQRRYGYTF,TGTGCCAGCAGACCCCAGAGGAGGTATGGCTACACCTTC
TRBD1,TRBJ2-4,TRBV7-2,once,CASSRDRGNIQYF,TGTGCCAGCAGCCGGGACAGGGGGAACATTCAGTACTTC
.,TRBJ2-5,TRBV4-3,.,CASSQGYREPETQYF,TGCGCCAGCAGCCAAGGGTATCGGGAGCCAGAGACCCAGTACTTC
TRBD1,TRBJ2-7,TRBV2,.,CASIMTGKGSYEQYF,TGTGCCAGCATCATGACAGGGAAGGGCTCCTACGAGCAGTACTTC
.,TRBJ2-7,TRBV11-3,.,CASSRDGYEQYF,TGTGCCAGCAGCCGGGACGGCTACGAGCAGTACTTC
TRBD1,TRBJ1-1,TRBV2,.,CASSRRDSNTEAFF,TGTGCCAGCAGTCGCCGGGACAGCAACACTGAAGCTTTCTTT
TRBD1,TRBJ2-7,TRBV2,.,CASRAGTGRDEQYF,TGTGCCAGCAGGGCCGGGACAGGGAGGGACGAGCAGTACTTC
.,TRBJ1-2,TRBV6-1,.,CASSRGGGGYTF,TGTGCCAGCAGTAGGGGCGGGGGTGGCTACACCTTC
.,TRBJ2-7,TRBV2,.,CASSTSYEQYF,TGTGCCAGCAGTACCTCCTACGAGCAGTACTTC
TRBD1,TRBJ1-2,TRBV5-6,.,CASSRQGQRGYTF,TGTGCCAGCAGTCGGCAGGGACAGAGAGGCTACACCTTC
TRBD2,TRBJ2-7,TRBV19,.,CASRGLAGLNEQYF,TGTGCCAGTAGAGGACTAGCGGGACTGAACGAGCAGTACTTC
.,TRBJ2-7,TRBV7-2,.,CASSFSDSPAVKQYF,TGTGCCAGCAGCTTTTCGGACAGCCCTGCGGTCAAGCAGTACTTC
TRBD2,TRBJ2-1,TRBV29-1,.,CSVENPLTGTSRNEQFF,TGCAGCGTAGAAAATCCCCTTACCGGGACTAGCCGCAATGAGCAGTTCTTC
.,TRBJ1-2,TRBV11-2,.,CASSEGNYGYTF,TGTGCCAGCAGTGAGGGGAACTATGGCTACACCTTC
TRBD1,TRBJ1-2,TRBV11-2,.,CASSLSRGPNYGYTF,TGTGCCAGCAGCTTATCCAGGGGGCCTAACTATGGCTACACCTTC
TRBD1,TRBJ1-2,TRBV25-1,.,CASTPGGGLYGYTF,TGTGCCAGCACCCCAGGGGGTGGTCTCTATGGCTACACCTTC
TRBD2,TRBJ2-5,TRBV5-6,.,CASSSSGVGMMGTQYF,TGTGCCAGCAGCTCTAGCGGGGTAGGAATGATGGGGACCCAGTACTTC
TRBD1,TRBJ2-3,TRBV10-3,.,CANRPGQGTDTQYF,TGTGCCAACCGACCGGGACAGGGTACAGATACGCAGTATTTT
TRBD1,TRBJ2-2,TRBV7-8,.,CASLRTGANTGELFF,TGTGCCAGCCTTAGGACAGGCGCGAACACCGGGGAGCTGTTTTTT
TRBD1,TRBJ2-3,TRBV7-3,.,CASSFGTAPNTQYF,TGTGCCAGCAGCTTTGGGACAGCCCCTAATACGCAGTATTTT
TRBD2,TRBJ2-1,TRBV7-2,.,CASSILAGGRKGSYNEQFF,TGTGCCAGCAGCATACTAGCGGGGGGGCGAAAAGGGTCCTACAATGAGCAGTTCTTC
.,TRBJ2-3,TRBV14,.,CASSGASDTQYF,TGTGCCTCCTCAGGGGCATCAGATACGCAGTATTTT
TRBD1,TRBJ1-1,TRBV15,once,CATSRDQRDRGVDTEAFF,TGTGCCACCAGCAGAGATCAGAGGGACAGGGGGGTGGATACTGAAGCTTTCTTT
.,TRBJ2-2,TRBV9,.,CASSVGGGYTGELFF,TGTGCCAGCAGCGTAGGTGGCGGCTACACCGGGGAGCTGTTTTTT
.,TRBJ1-2,TRBV6-1,.,CASSERSADYGYTF,TGTGCCAGCAGTGAAAGGTCTGCGGACTATGGCTACACCTTC
.,TRBJ1-5,TRBV27,.,CASSAYRDQDQPQHF,TGTGCCAGCAGTGCCTACAGAGATCAGGATCAGCCCCAGCATTTT
TRBD1,TRBJ1-1,TRBV7-2,.,CASSLVGTGDTEAFF,TGTGCCAGCAGCTTAGTAGGGACAGGGGACACTGAAGCTTTCTTT
.,TRBJ1-5,TRBV30,.,CAWSVQYNQPQHF,TGTGCCTGGAGTGTGCAGTACAATCAGCCCCAGCATTTT
TRBD1,TRBJ1-1,TRBV18,.,CASSPGGRGRDTEAFF,TGTGCCAGCTCCCCAGGGGGGAGGGGGCGCGACACTGAAGCTTTCTTT
TRBD2,TRBJ2-3,TRBV11-2,.,CASSHKVGTSGGHPDTQYF,TGTGCCAGCAGCCACAAAGTTGGGACTAGCGGGGGTCACCCAGATACGCAGTATTTT
.,TRBJ1-2,TRBV28,.,CASSLQGDYGYTF,TGTGCCAGCAGTTTGCAAGGGGACTATGGCTACACCTTC